This TCR beta chain originates from a study of Ad26.COV2.S vaccination and SARS-CoV-2 variants. The assay was immunoSEQ multiplex PCR, and TCRdb's table has in-frame clones only and misses some. The table shows approximately 240,000 clones, with approximately 88% occurring only once. Regarding this clone: Its antigen remains unknown.

Study results and limitations: Whether participants received vaccine or placebo, their non-spike TCR breadth was similar. Assessments of TCR breadth and depth may have underestimated the total T cell responses.

Treatment defined: 19 received Ad26.COV2.S at low or high dose, single or two shots; roughly 5 received placebo; per-sample allocation not given. Each sample was drawn 63 days after the first injection (of vaccine or placebo). The CDR3 covers 14 residues. The germline V and J ends were trimmed by 1 base and 6 bases, with 13 bases remaining between them. The germline CDR1 and CDR2 sequences are GTSNPN and SVGIG (reference sequence). This clonotype originated in a person between 18 and 60 years old who received the Ad26.COV2.S COVID-19 vaccine or a placebo. The sequencing here drew on peripheral blood, taken in a trial of Ad26.COV2.S vaccine versus placebo. The chain is built from TRBV30 and TRBJ2-1, with D unresolved. CDR3 region: CAWSAGRMGNEQFF. In nucleotides, the CDR3 is TGTGCCTGGAGTGCGGGCAGGATGGGCAATGAGCAGTTCTTC.